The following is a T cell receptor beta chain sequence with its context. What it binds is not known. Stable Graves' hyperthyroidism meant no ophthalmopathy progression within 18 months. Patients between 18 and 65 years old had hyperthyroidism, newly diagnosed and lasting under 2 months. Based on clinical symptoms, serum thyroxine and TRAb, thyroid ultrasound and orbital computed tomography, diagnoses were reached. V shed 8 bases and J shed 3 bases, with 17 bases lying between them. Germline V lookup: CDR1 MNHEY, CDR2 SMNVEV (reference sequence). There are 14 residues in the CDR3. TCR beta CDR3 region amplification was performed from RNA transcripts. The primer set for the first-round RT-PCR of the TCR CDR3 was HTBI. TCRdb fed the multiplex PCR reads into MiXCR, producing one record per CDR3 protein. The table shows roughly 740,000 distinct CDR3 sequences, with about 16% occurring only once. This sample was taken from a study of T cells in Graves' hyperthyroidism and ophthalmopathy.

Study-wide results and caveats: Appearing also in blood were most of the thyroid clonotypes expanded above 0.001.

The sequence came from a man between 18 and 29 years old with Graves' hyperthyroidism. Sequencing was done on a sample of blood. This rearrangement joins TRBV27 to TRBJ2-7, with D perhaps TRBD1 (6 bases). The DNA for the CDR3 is TGTGCCAGCGCCCTAGGGGGACCCCACTACGAGCAGTACTTC. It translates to CASALGGPHYEQYF.